A few counts support the clone carrying this T cell receptor beta chain. The CDR3 contains 15 residues. Between the trimmed V and J ends, which lost 2 bases and 2 bases, there was a span of 13 bases. Germline V gene sequence: CDR1 MDHEN, CDR2 SYDVKM. This record comes from a study of shared clonotypes between healthy human individuals. The study ran the assay at deep level. The data were produced by immunoSEQ multiplex PCR, yet TCRdb's version contains in-frame clones alone and is incomplete. The data contain nearly 500,000 clones, 70% to 80% of them singletons. The origin of this receptor is a woman aged 40-49 years in good health. Some clones in this sample may be carry-over from other donors' samples. Material: PBMCs. The chain uses TRBV28 and TRBJ2-7, with a tentative D call TRBD1 (5 bases). The CDR3 sequence is CASSLKGRFPYEQYF. In DNA, the CDR3 is TGTGCCAGCAGTTTAAAGGGGCGGTTCCCCTACGAGCAGTACTTC.